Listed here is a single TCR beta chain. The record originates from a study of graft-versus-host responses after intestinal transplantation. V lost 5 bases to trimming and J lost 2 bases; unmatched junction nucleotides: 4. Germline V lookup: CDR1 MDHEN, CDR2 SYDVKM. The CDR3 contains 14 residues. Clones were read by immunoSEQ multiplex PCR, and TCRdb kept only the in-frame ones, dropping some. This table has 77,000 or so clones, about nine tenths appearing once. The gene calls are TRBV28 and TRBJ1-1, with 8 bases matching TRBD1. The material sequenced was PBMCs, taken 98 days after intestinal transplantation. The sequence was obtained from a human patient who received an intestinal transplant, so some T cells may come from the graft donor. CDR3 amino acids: CASSLTGVNTEAFF. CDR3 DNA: TGTGCCAGCAGTCTGACAGGGGTAAACACTGAAGCTTTCTTT.